This T cell receptor (beta chain) was sequenced for a study of cytomegalovirus exposure and HLA in healthy donors. Study summary: Most donors, about 77% of some 400 genotyped, fell in the Caucasian-associated ancestry cluster. Findings and limits, study-wide: Earlier analysis found most TCR beta V segments productive about 87% or about 30% of the time. 15,000 to 20,000 TCR beta sequences were associated with HLA alleles at 0.05 false discovery rate in a later analysis.

Healthy people donating bone marrow made up the donors. Notes on this clone: Its antigen is currently unknown.

A multiplex PCR was run with 60 Vbeta primers and 13 Jbeta primers. Data came from immunoSEQ multiplex PCR; TCRdb stores just in-frame clones and leaves some out. The profile covers roughly 130,000 clones, with more than 80% appearing a single time and around 3.3% taken by the ten largest. CDR1 SEHNR and CDR2 FQNEAQ come from the germline V gene (reference sequence). This CDR3 contains 13 residues. V lost 1 base and J lost 2, with 5 bases in between. Input material: PBMCs. The rearrangement joins TRBV7-9 to TRBJ2-5; D is perhaps TRBD1 (5 bases). The receptor was isolated from a male donor in good health and CMV-seronegative. The CDR3 sequence: CASSLDRQETQYF. For the CDR3, the DNA is TGTGCCAGCAGCTTAGACAGGCAAGAGACCCAGTACTTC.